This passage covers 4 T cell receptor beta chains from one sample sequenced in a study of T cell responses to AZD1222 COVID-19 vaccine. Profiled with immunoSEQ multiplex PCR; TCRdb holds only in-frame clones, not every one. The table lists around 120,000 clones, roughly 87% of them singletons. The sequences come from peripheral blood, collected 28 days after the second AZD1222 dose. Source of these receptors: an adult who received the AZD1222 COVID-19 vaccine.

This chain joins TRBV24-1 and TRBJ2-3, with no clear D. The germline V gene has CDR1 KGHDR and CDR2 SFDVKD. Trimming pared 4 bases from V and 2 bases from J, leaving 15 bases between. The CDR3 is 16 residues long. CDR3 bases: TGTGCCACCAGTGAAGGTTCTTCTAGACTCACAGATACGCAGTATTTT. It encodes CATSEGSSRLTDTQYF.

This clone appeared once. The chain has TRBV24-1 and TRBJ2-1; 12 nucleotides line up with TRBD2. CDR3 length: 14 residues. Germline V gives CDR1 KGHDR, CDR2 SFDVKD. V trimming: 6 bases; J trimming: 5 bases; junction bases outside the gene matches: 1. CDR3 amino acids: CATSTSGRHNEQFF. The CDR3 DNA reads as TGTGCCACCAGTACTAGCGGGAGGCACAATGAGCAGTTCTTC.

This chain links TRBV5-5 with TRBJ2-4, with a weak D call TRBD2 (5 bases). This CDR3 is 19 amino acids long. The V end lost 5 bases, the J end lost 0 bases, and 24 bases lay between the germline ends. Germline V CDR1 and CDR2: SGHKS, YYEKEE (reference sequence). The CDR3 protein is CASSELVTGWFLAKNIQYF. CDR3 DNA sequence: TGTGCCAGCAGTGAGTTGGTGACGGGATGGTTTCTAGCCAAAAACATTCAGTACTTC.

The chain links TRBV19 to TRBJ1-2, with no clear D. The V end lost 3 bases, the J end lost 4 bases, and 15 bases lay between the germline ends. Germline values: CDR1 LNHDA, CDR2 SQIVND (reference sequence). This CDR3 is built from 15 residues. This CDR3 reads CASSIPGKATYGYTF. CDR3 nucleotides: TGTGCCAGTAGTATCCCCGGCAAGGCAACCTATGGCTACACCTTC.